This T cell receptor (beta chain) was obtained from a study of T cells after posttransplantation cyclophosphamide. Treatment was busulfan-fludarabine conditioning, a marrow graft, and cyclophosphamide on days +3 and +4. Trimming shortened V by 4 bases and J by 12 bases, and 11 bases separated the two germline ends. Germline-derived CDR1 and CDR2 are SGHDT and YYEEEE. The CDR3 sequence is 12 residues long. TCRdb keeps only in-frame clones here, not all; method: immunoSEQ multiplex PCR. Of more than 4,000 clones listed, 65% to 85% are singletons. The chain has TRBV5-6 and TRBJ1-6; a possible D gene is TRBD1 (6 bases). This TCR was sampled from a male patient in his forties or fifties who received an allogeneic stem cell transplant from an unrelated donor, was CMV-positive, and had acute GVHD only. Some T cells may trace back to the graft donor. The sample was PBMCs, taken 25 to 30 days after a stem cell transplant with posttransplant cyclophosphamide. The CDR3: CASSIPGQPLHF. CDR3 DNA sequence: TGTGCCAGCAGCATCCCGGGACAACCCCTCCACTTT.